These 25 T cell receptor beta chains were all obtained from the same sample, sequenced in a study of HIV-infected children after antiretroviral therapy interruption. Treatment defined: PENTA 11 planned treatment interruption arm or continuous ART arm. A 3' RACE protocol on RNA, with unique molecular identifiers, produced the TCR library. TCRdb reprocessed the 3' RACE reads via MiXCR and lists one record per CDR3 protein. The sample has more than 85,000 distinct CDR3 sequences, approximately 6.9% seen once. The sample here was CD45RA+ CD4+ T cells from PBMCs, pooled from several time points, taken from a donor given antiretroviral therapy, either interrupted or continuous. As to subset: naive CD4+ CD45RA+ CD45RO- T cells. The receptors derive from a pool of human donors with HIV.

This clonotype was counted ten times or more. The rearrangement uses TRBV5-1 and TRBJ2-1; the D gene could be TRBD1 or TRBD2 (5 bases each). The CDR3 covers 16 residues. V gave up 1 base and J gave up 0 bases, with 11 bases separating them. CDR1 SGHRS and CDR2 YFSETQ come from the germline V gene. The CDR3: CASSLLGPNSYNEQFF. Here the CDR3 DNA reads TGCGCCAGCAGCTTGTTGGGACCTAACTCCTACAATGAGCAGTTCTTC.

The genes are TRBV10-3 and TRBJ2-1; 9 positions match TRBD1. This CDR3 contains 18 residues. CDR1 ENHRY and CDR2 SYGVKD come from the germline V gene. V shed 6 bases, J shed 10 bases, and the junction held 22 bases outside the gene matches. CDR3 nucleotides: TGTGCCATCAGCCCGGGACAGGGATCCAGCGGGAAGACAAGCGAGCAGTTCTTC. Translation: CAISPGQGSSGKTSEQFF.

This clonotype has ten or more counts. The rearrangement uses TRBV27 and TRBJ2-7; 10 bases match TRBD1. The CDR3 spans 16 residues. V dropped 7 bases and J dropped 2; count of bases not matched to a gene: 11. Germline-derived CDR1 and CDR2 are MNHEY and SMNVEV (reference sequence). The CDR3 protein is CASKRYGGQGTYEQYF. As DNA, the CDR3 is TGTGCCAGCAAACGATATGGGGGACAGGGGACCTACGAGCAGTACTTC.

This clonotype occurred many times. The CDR3 is CASSSWGTDYEQYF. In DNA, the CDR3 is TGTGCCAGCAGTTCTTGGGGGACCGACTACGAGCAGTACTTC. The gene calls are TRBV12-3 or TRBV12-4 and TRBJ2-7; D may match TRBD1 or TRBD2 (5 bases each). The length of the CDR3 is 14 residues. Trimming stripped 4 bases from V and 3 bases from J, with 13 bases between.

There are many counts of this clonotype. This sequence joins TRBV20-1 and TRBJ2-5, with D possibly called TRBD1 or TRBD2 (6 bases each). The CDR3 is 15 amino acids. Trimming cost V 5 bases and J 5 bases, with 21 bases left between them. CDR1 and CDR2 (germline): DFQATT, SNEGSKA (reference sequence). The CDR3 nucleotides read TGCAGTGCTGTACCCGTAGCGGAGAGGGGGGAGACCCAGTACTTC. Its protein is CSAVPVAERGETQYF.

V gene TRBV5-1 combines with J gene TRBJ2-4, with TRBD2 matching 11 bases. The germline V gene encodes CDR1 SGHRS and CDR2 YFSETQ. The V segment lost 2 bases and the J segment 0 bases; nucleotides outside the gene matches: 10. The CDR3 is made up of 19 amino acids. CDR3 coding DNA: TGCGCCAGCAGCTTATTCCCGGGACTAGCGGCTATAGCCAAAAACATTCAGTACTTC. Protein: CASSLFPGLAAIAKNIQYF.

This clonotype was detected ten times or more. The chain couples TRBV20-1 to TRBJ2-1; D unresolved. CDR1 is DFQATT and CDR2 is SNEGSKA in the germline V gene (reference sequence). The CDR3 contains 14 residues. V lost 6 bases, J lost 1 base, and 13 bases lay in between. CDR3 nucleotides: TGCAGTGCAACCCCACTCGGGTCCTACAATGAGCAGTTCTTC. Amino acids: CSATPLGSYNEQFF.

In this sample, this clonotype turned up many times. The chain employs TRBV25-1 and TRBJ2-2; possibly TRBD1 or TRBD2 for D (5 bases each). CDR3 length equals 12 residues. V shed 3 bases and J shed 8 bases, with 7 bases lying between them. The germline V gene has CDR1 MGHDK and CDR2 SYGVNS. The CDR3 reads CASSEGTGELFF. CDR3 DNA sequence: TGTGCCAGCAGTGAGGGGACGGGGGAGCTGTTTTTT.

This clonotype occurred a few times. The chain is built from TRBV12-3 or TRBV12-4 and TRBJ2-7; TRBD1 matches 10 bases. V shed 6 bases, J shed 6 bases, and the junction held 11 bases outside the gene matches. The CDR3 has 15 residues. Here the CDR3 reads CASRRGTGDCSEQYF. For the CDR3, the DNA is TGTGCCAGCAGGCGAGGGACAGGGGATTGTAGCGAGCAGTACTTC.

This clonotype turned up a few times. The rearrangement uses TRBV7-2 and TRBJ1-1; D uncertain. In germline, CDR1 is SGHTA, CDR2 FQGNSA. V was cut by 0 bases and J by 1 base, with 6 bases left in between. This CDR3 region has 14 residues. DNA of the CDR3: TGTGCCAGCAGCTTAGCGCCTGCGAACACTGAAGCTTTCTTT. Encoded protein: CASSLAPANTEAFF. The whole variable domain, filled in from reference TRBV7-2 and TRBJ1-1, reads GAGVSQSPSNKVTEKGKDVELRCDPISGHTALYWYRQSLGQGLEFLIYFQGNSAPDKSGLPSDRFSAERTGGSVSTLTIQRTQQEDSAVYLCASSLAPANTEAFFGQGTRLTVV.

In this sample, this clonotype turned up many times. The chain employs TRBV20-1 and TRBJ2-3; 9 bases agree with TRBD2. Germline CDR1 DFQATT, CDR2 SNEGSKA (reference sequence). CDR3 length: 16 residues. The V segment lost 3 bases and the J segment 6 bases; nucleotides outside the gene matches: 13. DNA for the CDR3: TGCAGTGCTAGTTTTAGCGGGGGCCGAACGTCTGATACGCAGTATTTT. This translates into CSASFSGGRTSDTQYF.

This clonotype has only a few counts. The chain has TRBV2 and TRBJ2-7, with TRBD1 matching 8 bases. The CDR3 is made up of 13 amino acids. Germline CDR1 SNHLY, CDR2 FYNNEI. The CDR3 loop reads CASRGTGPHEQYF. The CDR3 DNA is TGTGCGAGCCGGGGGACAGGCCCACACGAGCAGTACTTC.

This clonotype was picked up many times. This chain connects TRBV29-1 to TRBJ2-1; D not resolved. CDR3 length equals 12 residues. CDR1 SQVTM and CDR2 ANQGSEA come from the germline V gene. V was shortened by 5 bases and J by 5 bases, with 10 bases between the two germline ends. CDR3 DNA sequence: TGCAGCGTTCTAAGGTTTCACAATGAGCAGTTCTTC. Translating it yields CSVLRFHNEQFF.

This clonotype was detected only a few times. The V gene is TRBV5-1, the J gene TRBJ2-7; 7 nucleotides align to TRBD1. This CDR3 is 14 amino acids long. With 3 bases clipped from V and 2 bases from J, the junction kept 5 bases outside the gene matches. Germline loops: CDR1 SGHRS, CDR2 YFSETQ. DNA for the CDR3: TGCGCCAGCAGCTCCACAGGGGCCCCCTACGAGCAGTACTTC. Protein: CASSSTGAPYEQYF.

This clonotype was found many times. CDR3 in amino acids: CASSSSGPLETQYF. The CDR3 nucleotides read TGCGCCAGCAGCTCAAGCGGACCTTTAGAGACCCAGTACTTC. The chain links TRBV5-1 to TRBJ2-5; possible D gene TRBD2, 5 bases. CDR3 length: 14 amino acids. In germline, CDR1 is SGHRS, CDR2 YFSETQ. Trimming shortened V by 3 bases and J by 4 bases, and 13 bases separated the two germline ends.

This clonotype occurred many times. The chain recombines TRBV12-3 or TRBV12-4 with TRBJ1-1, with D possibly TRBD1 on 5 matching bases. The CDR3 length is 14 residues. The ends were cut back, 2 bases at V and 7 bases at J, with 14 bases in the middle. The chain's CDR3 is CASSLWGRSIEAFF. The CDR3 coding sequence is TGTGCCAGCAGTTTATGGGGCAGGAGCATTGAAGCTTTCTTT.

The table lists this clonotype with a count of one. This clone may be a read error of a much larger clone one base away. V is TRBV12-3 or TRBV12-4 and J is TRBJ2-7; D not certain. The CDR3 is 16 residues long. CDR3 nucleotide sequence: TGTGCCAGCAGTTGGACCCTTGTTGAGCTCTCCTTCGAGCAGTACTTC. Amino acids: CASSWTLVELSFEQYF.

The J gene is TRBJ2-5, the V gene TRBV5-1, with 13 bases lining up with TRBD2. This CDR3 spans 15 amino acids. CDR1 is SGHRS and CDR2 is YFSETQ in the germline V gene. Losses at the gene ends were 4 bases for V and 5 bases for J; bases not matched to a gene: 5. This CDR3 reads CASSRGLAGHETQYF. CDR3 sequence (DNA): TGCGCCAGCAGCAGGGGACTAGCGGGGCACGAGACCCAGTACTTC.

This clonotype was detected many times. The J gene is TRBJ2-1, the V gene TRBV2; D remains ambiguous. Germline CDR1 SNHLY, CDR2 FYNNEI. Trimming shortened V by 7 bases and J by 8 bases, and 12 bases separated the two germline ends. CDR3 length: 12 residues. CDR3 protein: CASKNSFDEQFF. DNA for the CDR3: TGTGCCAGCAAAAACAGCTTCGATGAGCAGTTCTTC.

V is TRBV6-1 and J is TRBJ1-4; TRBD1 aligns across 7 bases. Losses at the gene ends were 4 bases for V and 10 bases for J; bases not matched to a gene: 12. CDR3 length: 15 residues. The germline V gene encodes CDR1 MNHNS and CDR2 SASEGT. The CDR3 region has the DNA TGTGCCAGCAGTGGAAGGACAGGTGGAATGGGAAAACTGTTTTTT. Translated, it gives CASSGRTGGMGKLFF.

This clonotype was recorded many times. The gene calls are TRBV29-1 and TRBJ1-1; TRBD1 might be the D (6 bases). The germline gives CDR1 SQVTM, CDR2 ANQGSEA. CDR3 length equals 14 residues. Trimming removed 2 bases from V and 0 bases from J, with 10 bases in between. The CDR3 DNA sequence: TGCAGCGTTGAACCCAGGGGCCTGAACACTGAAGCTTTCTTT. This codes for CSVEPRGLNTEAFF.

Remarks on this clonotype: One junction end does not reproduce the germline sequence, and a read error may be involved. V usage is TRBV10-1 and J usage is TRBJ2-7; 11 bases are a match to TRBD1. CDR3 length equals 15 residues. CDR1 and CDR2 (germline): WNHNN, SYGVQD (reference sequence). The CDR3 DNA sequence: TGCGCCAGCAGTAAGTCCGGGACAGGGGGCTACGAGCAGTACTTC. Translated, it gives CASSKSGTGGYEQYF.

In this sample, this clonotype turned up many times. The chain combines TRBV12-3 or TRBV12-4 with TRBJ2-2; possibly TRBD1 or TRBD2 for D (5 bases each). The ends were cut back, 5 bases at V and 4 bases at J, with 14 bases in the middle. CDR3 length: 15 residues. The CDR3 bases are TGTGCCAGCAGTCCAACGGGGCCGCGCACCGGGGAGCTGTTTTTT. Amino acids: CASSPTGPRTGELFF.

At least ten counts were recorded for this clonotype. V is TRBV7-9 and J is TRBJ1-4; possibly TRBD1 for D (5 bases). The CDR3 loop spans 13 amino acids. The V end was cut by 5 bases, the J end by 5 bases, with 9 bases between. Germline-derived CDR1 and CDR2 are SEHNR and FQNEAQ (reference sequence). The DNA of the CDR3 is TGTGCCAGCAGCCAAGGGGAGAATGAAAAACTGTTTTTT. This codes for CASSQGENEKLFF.

This clonotype has a count of ten or more. This chain joins TRBV6-1 and TRBJ1-5, with 10 nucleotides matching TRBD1. From germline, CDR1 is MNHNS and CDR2 SASEGT. The CDR3 is made up of 15 amino acids. After removal of 5 bases from V and 7 bases from J, the junction contained 8 bases not matched to a gene. CDR3 coding DNA: TGTGCCAGCAGTAGTAGGGACAGGGGCGGGCAGCCCCAGCATTTT. It yields the protein CASSSRDRGGQPQHF.